Each of the 26 T cell receptor beta chains below was sequenced from the same sample in a study of T cell responses to AZD1222 COVID-19 vaccine. The repertoire was sequenced with immunoSEQ multiplex PCR; TCRdb's copy has only in-frame clones and lacks some. The data hold tens of thousands of clones, with nearly 90% observed a single time. The sample in question was peripheral blood, obtained on day 0 of AZD1222 vaccination. The receptors stem from an adult in good health.

The rearrangement joins TRBV7-9 to TRBJ2-3; D possibly corresponds to TRBD2 (5 bases). V lost 7 bases and J 1 base, leaving 6 bases between the germline ends. Germline loops: CDR1 SEHNR, CDR2 FQNEAQ (reference sequence). The CDR3 runs to 12 residues. CDR3 sequence: CASTRGTDTQYF. DNA of the CDR3: TGTGCCAGCACGAGGGGCACAGATACGCAGTATTTT.

This clone occurred a few times. The junction departs from germline at one end; a sequencing error may be responsible. J is TRBJ2-1 and V is TRBV2; 9 bases agree with TRBD1. The germline gives CDR1 SNHLY, CDR2 FYNNEI. The CDR3 has 13 amino acids. The CDR3 reads CASRPILGDRAIF. The CDR3 DNA reads TGTGCCAGCAGGCCTATACTAGGGGACAGGGCAATCTTC.

This chain links TRBV4-2 with TRBJ1-1, with D perhaps TRBD1 (6 bases). The CDR3 loop spans 13 amino acids. Deletions cut 5 bases from V and 3 bases from J, with 10 bases between. Germline V gene data show CDR1 as LGHNA and CDR2 as YNFKEQ. As DNA, the CDR3 is TGTGCCAGCAGCTCATACAGGGACACTGAAGCTTTCTTT. Translated: CASSSYRDTEAFF.

The genes are TRBV9 and TRBJ2-7; 8 nucleotides line up with TRBD1. Germline V gives CDR1 SGDLS, CDR2 YYNGEE. Trimming took 4 bases from V and 4 from J; bases not matched to a gene: 7. CDR3 length: 14 amino acids. Here the CDR3 reads CASSPRTGTYEQYF. The CDR3 nucleotides are TGTGCCAGCAGCCCCCGGACAGGGACTTACGAGCAGTACTTC.

In this sample, this clone turned up once. The chain combines TRBV19 with TRBJ2-2; 7 bases map to TRBD1. Trimming removed 8 bases from V and 4 bases from J; junction bases left unmatched: 7. The CDR3 loop spans 14 amino acids. Germline CDR1 is LNHDA and CDR2 is SQIVND (reference sequence). This CDR3 is CASGNRGGTGELFF. In DNA form, the CDR3 reads TGTGCCAGTGGTAACAGGGGCGGCACCGGGGAGCTGTTTTTT.

This clone was found a few times. The V call is TRBV28, the J call TRBJ2-7; maybe TRBD2 (5 bases). The germline gives CDR1 MDHEN, CDR2 SYDVKM. V lost 4 bases and J lost 7, with 11 bases in between. The CDR3 has 12 amino acids. DNA of the CDR3: TGTGCCAGCAGTTCTGGGTCGGGAGAGCAGTACTTC. Amino acid sequence: CASSSGSGEQYF.

This clone was observed a few times. The CDR3 spells CASSWRGISSPLHF. The CDR3 nucleotides read TGTGCCAGCAGTTGGCGAGGGATTAGTTCACCCCTCCACTTT. V usage is TRBV6-5 and J usage is TRBJ1-6; no clear D gene. The CDR3 sequence is 14 residues long. V shed 4 bases and J shed 9 bases, with 13 bases lying between them. CDR1 is MNHEY, CDR2 SVGAGI, per germline.

Only one count was recorded for this clone. The rearrangement uses TRBV19 and TRBJ1-5; tentatively, D is TRBD1 (6 bases). Germline values: CDR1 LNHDA, CDR2 SQIVND (reference sequence). CDR3 length: 15 amino acids. V was cut by 4 bases and J by 3 bases, with 13 bases left in between. CDR3 DNA sequence: TGTGCCAGTAGTAAGGACAGAATTGACAATCAGCCCCAGCATTTT. It translates to CASSKDRIDNQPQHF.

The rearrangement links TRBV28 to TRBJ1-2; possible D gene TRBD1, 5 bases. CDR1 and CDR2 (germline): MDHEN, SYDVKM. The CDR3 covers 15 residues. Trimming removed 4 bases at V and 4 bases at J, with 16 bases between. This CDR3 is CASSSTGPNTYGYTF. As DNA, the CDR3 is TGTGCCAGCAGTTCCACAGGCCCCAATACCTATGGCTACACCTTC.

This rearrangement joins TRBV5-1 to TRBJ1-6; 10 nucleotides match TRBD1. The CDR3 consists of 15 residues. V was clipped by 0 bases and J by 7 bases; unmatched bases: 1. Germline assignment: CDR1 SGHRS and CDR2 YFSETQ. CDR3 amino acids: CASSLGQGANSPLHF. CDR3 in DNA: TGCGCCAGCAGCTTGGGACAGGGGGCGAATTCACCCCTCCACTTT. Full variable domain (rest looked up from reference TRBV5-1 and TRBJ1-6): KAGVTQTPRYLIKTRGQQVTLSCSPISGHRSVSWYQQTPGQGLQFLFEYFSETQRNKGNFPGRFSGRQFSNSRSEMNVSTLELGDSALYLCASSLGQGANSPLHFGNGTRLTVT.

The chain employs TRBV4-3 and TRBJ2-7, with D hard to call. This CDR3 comprises 13 residues. Germline CDR1 and CDR2: LGHNA and YSLEER. With 0 bases removed from V and 3 bases from J, the gap between germline ends came to 6 bases. The CDR3 is CASSQERVYEQYF. Written as DNA, the CDR3 is TGCGCCAGCAGCCAAGAGCGAGTCTACGAGCAGTACTTC.

The chain employs TRBV6-5 and TRBJ2-2; D is possibly TRBD2 (6 bases). The germline V gene encodes CDR1 MNHEY and CDR2 SVGAGI. There are 13 residues in the CDR3. V shed 7 bases and J shed 6 bases, with 12 bases lying between them. CDR3 coding DNA: TGTGCCAGCAACCCAACGGGAGCCGGGGAGCTGTTTTTT. This codes for CASNPTGAGELFF.

This clone was seen a handful of times. The chain has TRBV28 and TRBJ1-3; no definite D call. The CDR3 runs 14 residues. CDR1 is MDHEN and CDR2 is SYDVKM in the germline V gene. Trimming removed 1 base at V and 0 bases at J, with 4 bases between. The chain's CDR3 is CASSLSDSGNTIYF. CDR3 sequence (DNA): TGTGCCAGCAGTTTATCGGACTCTGGAAACACCATATATTTT.

The gene calls are TRBV11-2 and TRBJ1-1; the D is unclear. Trimming took off 8 bases at V and 1 base at J, with 8 bases between the two ends. The CDR3 loop spans 12 amino acids. Germline lookup yields CDR1 SGHAT and CDR2 FQNNGV. CDR3 DNA sequence: TGTGCCAGCTTGGGCCAGAACACTGAAGCTTTCTTT. Amino acids: CASLGQNTEAFF.

In its sample, this clone was seen once. The chain uses TRBV2 and TRBJ1-6; no reliable D call. CDR1 and CDR2 from the germline V gene are SNHLY and FYNNEI. CDR3 length: 13 residues. The ends were cut back, 5 bases at V and 3 bases at J, with 5 bases in the middle. CDR3 sequence: CASSLGYNSPLHF. CDR3 DNA: TGTGCCAGCAGTTTGGGCTATAATTCACCCCTCCACTTT.

A few counts support this clone. CDR3 region: CASRGTGYGNTIYF. CDR3 DNA sequence: TGTGCCAGCAGGGGGACAGGGTATGGAAACACCATATATTTT. The genes are TRBV7-2 and TRBJ1-3, with 9 bases that match TRBD1. This CDR3 spans 14 amino acids. The junction had 3 bases not matched to a gene; V was cut back by 6 bases and J by 3 bases. CDR1 and CDR2 (germline): SGHTA, FQGNSA.

The chain combines TRBV6-4 with TRBJ1-2; D not certain. With 4 bases removed from V and 0 bases from J, the gap between germline ends came to 12 bases. This CDR3 contains 15 residues. Looked up from germline, CDR1 is MRHNA and CDR2 is SNTAGT. The CDR3 DNA reads as TGTGCCAGCAGTGCGAACTACCAGGCTAACTATGGCTACACCTTC. Translation gives CASSANYQANYGYTF.

The CDR3 DNA reads TGCGCCAGCAGCCTCCCGGACCCTTCCGGCTACACCTTC. Amino acids: CASSLPDPSGYTF. This chain connects TRBV5-1 to TRBJ1-2; D gene uncertain. Per germline, CDR1 SGHRS and CDR2 YFSETQ. V lost 4 bases and J 8 bases, leaving 15 bases between the germline ends. CDR3 length: 13 amino acids. The complete variable domain, with remaining parts taken from reference TRBV5-1 and TRBJ1-2, reads KAGVTQTPRYLIKTRGQQVTLSCSPISGHRSVSWYQQTPGQGLQFLFEYFSETQRNKGNFPGRFSGRQFSNSRSEMNVSTLELGDSALYLCASSLPDPSGYTFGSGTRLTVV.

This clone was seen more than once but under ten times. This chain connects TRBV6-5 to TRBJ1-2; D not certain. Trimming took off 0 bases at V and 1 base at J, with 6 bases between the two ends. The CDR3 extends over 14 amino acids. Germline lookup yields CDR1 MNHEY and CDR2 SVGAGI. CDR3 protein: CASSYSTFNYGYTF. In DNA form, the CDR3 reads TGTGCCAGCAGTTACTCGACCTTTAACTATGGCTACACCTTC.

The V call is TRBV3-1 (or the pseudogene TRBV3-2), the J call TRBJ2-5; D not resolved. The germline V gene has CDR1 LGHDT and CDR2 YNNKEL (reference sequence). Trimming stripped 4 bases from V and 1 base from J, with 13 bases between. The CDR3 has 15 residues. The chain's CDR3 is CASSLMGDLQETQYF. CDR3 DNA: TGTGCCAGCAGCCTCATGGGCGACCTCCAAGAGACCCAGTACTTC.

The gene calls are TRBV4-1 and TRBJ2-1; TRBD1 aligns across 9 bases. The CDR3 has 16 amino acids. With V trimmed by 6 bases and J by 2 bases, 8 bases remained unmatched. Germline CDR1 is MGHRA and CDR2 is YSYEKL. CDR3 sequence: CASSGGQGRTYNEQFF. The CDR3 nucleotides read TGCGCCAGCAGTGGAGGACAGGGGAGAACCTACAATGAGCAGTTCTTC.

The rearrangement joins TRBV19 to TRBJ1-2; 9 bases are a match to TRBD1. This CDR3 region has 12 residues. Trimming at V came to 5 bases and at J to 6 bases, leaving 1 base not matched to a gene. The germline V gene encodes CDR1 LNHDA and CDR2 SQIVND (reference sequence). The DNA for the CDR3 is TGTGCCAGTAGTGGACAGGGGCATGGCTACACCTTC. This translates into CASSGQGHGYTF.

This chain joins TRBV27 and TRBJ2-5; 10 bases align to TRBD2. The germline gives CDR1 MNHEY, CDR2 SMNVEV (reference sequence). The CDR3 is made up of 15 amino acids. With 5 bases clipped from V and 7 bases from J, the junction kept 10 bases outside the gene matches. The CDR3 spells CASSLLWPSGGTQYF. The CDR3 region has the DNA TGTGCCAGCAGTCTACTCTGGCCTAGCGGGGGGACCCAGTACTTC.

The chain is built from TRBV7-3 and TRBJ2-1, with TRBD2 matching over 7 bases. Germline values: CDR1 SGHTA, CDR2 FQGTGA. The CDR3 has 15 residues. Losses at the gene ends were 5 bases for V and 5 bases for J; bases not matched to a gene: 9. The CDR3 sequence: CASSTTGTTHNEQFF. CDR3 sequence (DNA): TGTGCCAGCAGCACCACCGGGACTACCCACAATGAGCAGTTCTTC.

V is TRBV18 and J is TRBJ2-7, with D perhaps matching TRBD2 (6 bases). The CDR3 extends over 13 amino acids. Deletions cut 7 bases from V and 5 bases from J, with 15 bases between. Germline CDR1 is KGHSH and CDR2 is LQKENI. The CDR3 here is CASLRAGSHEQYF. The CDR3 DNA reads TGTGCCAGCTTAAGGGCGGGAAGCCACGAGCAGTACTTC.

The gene calls are TRBV9 and TRBJ2-7; 7 nucleotides match TRBD2. The germline CDR1 and CDR2 sequences are SGDLS and YYNGEE. The length of the CDR3 is 14 residues. V trimming: 3 bases; J trimming: 5 bases; junction bases outside the gene matches: 8. DNA for the CDR3: TGTGCCAGCAGCGGACCGGGGGGAAGGAACGAGCAGTACTTC. It encodes CASSGPGGRNEQYF.